The source of this TCR beta chain is a study of blood T cell repertoires in COVID-19 (dated by TCRdb to the early 2020s). At the level of the whole study: Samples covering the acute and convalescent phases of COVID-19 were provided by collaborators in the United States, Italy and Spain. The prospective study material was composed of cDNA or gDNA derived from T cells, B-cell-depleted T cells, or PBMCs. The dataset comprised deeply sampled blood TCRbeta repertoires from subjects exposed to, actively infected with, or recovered from COVID-19. The repertoires were made available in a free public database intended to serve as a resource for research on the immune response to SARS-CoV-2. Samples were obtained from the ongoing ImmuneRACE study (first 160 participants) and from over 1,000 subjects provided by 6 global collaborators. Nearly every sample came with metadata listing a de-identified subject ID, COVID-19 status, age in years and sex. Where HLA class I and class II types were available, the types were taken from metadata supplied by the sample provider, not from assay-based typing.

Remarks on this clone: The clone's antigen remains unknown. Base-call qualities are not available, and no considerably larger clone is one nucleotide away.

The CDR1 and CDR2 encoded by the germline V gene are SGHAT and FQNNGV. Inclusive of the bounding cysteine and phenylalanine, the CDR3 is 14 residues long. The sequence is cut down to CDR3 DNA, 42 bases in frame from base 1. For this chain, trimming is 3 bases at the V end and 6 bases at the J end, and the number of junction bases without a gene match is 7. The immunoSEQ Assay, a bias-controlled multiplex PCR, was used to amplify TCRbeta CDR3 regions from genomic DNA. The paper's processing steps were these. Nucleated cell counts per sample were estimated from amplification of reference gene primers within the assay. Sequence reads were collapsed and filtered to measure the absolute abundance of every unique TCRbeta CDR3 rearrangement. For each sample, productive Simpson clonality was calculated as the square root of Simpson's diversity index across productive rearrangements. The table was pulled from immuneACCESS by TCRdb, which kept in-frame rearrangements only. Such tables lose some clones; where checked, under half of the loss comes from unresolved V genes, and the rest has no known cause. That table supplies the V and J calls and clone size; D and trimming were determined from the DNA. The table for this sample lists about 220,000 clones; around 80% of them were counted only once. The ten largest clones represent 5.5% to 8.5% of the sample.

The collaborating institutions used their own protocols to collect whole blood in K2EDTA tubes. For TCRbeta analysis, collaborators shipped samples as frozen whole blood, isolated PBMCs, or DNA extracted from either of those sample types. Study-wide conclusions, independent of this receptor: The amount of clinical and demographic metadata varied by source and participant and was provided uncurated.

The sequencing sample was made of peripheral blood. The V and J genes are TRBV11-2 and TRBJ2-7; TRBD2 lines up with 8 middle nucleotides. The TCR originated in a woman in her 70s with acute or convalescent COVID-19. The sequenced DNA: TGTGCCAGCAGCTTGGGACTAGTCAGTTCCGAGCAGTACTTC. The resulting protein is CASSLGLVSSEQYF.